These T cell receptor beta chains were read from a single sample in a study of T cells in Graves' hyperthyroidism and ophthalmopathy. TCRdb itself ran the multiplex PCR reads through MiXCR, one entry per CDR3 protein. Of a few hundred thousand distinct CDR3 sequences detected, around 42% appear once; the ten largest clones hold roughly 8.2%. The sequenced material came from peripheral blood or thyroid tissue (not recorded which). These receptors all stem from a woman aged 18 to 35 with Graves' hyperthyroidism. CDR3s include the opening cysteine and the closing phenylalanine or tryptophan. A D gene is named only where the DNA matches it firmly. A row's size may be missing; if present it is once, few, many or a size class.

>TRBJ1-5|TRBV7-2|14|many|-
TGTGCCAGCAGCTTACGGAGTTCCAATCAGCCCCAGCATTTT
CASSLRSSNQPQHF
>TRBJ2-7|TRBV7-3|14|few|-
TGTGCCAGCAGCCAAGAGCGTCAGCGCTACGAGCAGTACTTC
CASSQERQRYEQYF
>TRBJ2-3|TRBV7-9|14|few|-
TGTGCCAGCAGCGAACGATCGGTGGCAGATACGCAGTATTTT
CASSERSVADTQYF
>TRBJ1-2|TRBV7-9|16|-|-
TGTGCCAGCAACCTGGCCGGCGGCGGATGGGCCAGAGGCTACACCTTC
CASNLAGGGWARGYTF
>TRBJ1-5|TRBV7-9|12|many|-
TGTGCCAGCAGCTTAGGGCTTCAGCCCCAGCATTTT
CASSLGLQPQHF
>TRBJ2-5|TRBV9|14|-|-
TGTGCCAGCAGCGTAAGGAGGGGGGGAGAGACCCAGTACTTC
CASSVRRGGETQYF
>TRBJ2-7|TRBV7-8|18|-|TRBD2
TGTGCCAGCAGCAACAGTCCTAGCGGGACTAGGAGCTCCTACGAGCAGTACTTC
CASSNSPSGTRSSYEQYF
>TRBJ2-7|TRBV19|14|-|-
TGTGCCAGTAGTATGTGGGGGGACGACGACGAGCAGTACTTC
CASSMWGDDDEQYF
>TRBJ1-6|TRBV20-1|12|-|-
TGCAGTGCTAGTCAGGCTAATTCACCCCTCCACTTT
CSASQANSPLHF
>TRBJ2-7|TRBV7-6|17|few|TRBD2
TGTGCCAGCAGCTCACTAGCGGAGGGAGGTGTGAGGTACGAGCAGTACTTC
CASSSLAEGGVRYEQYF
>TRBJ1-2|TRBV25-1|13|-|TRBD1
TGTGCCAGCAGTGCTAGGGACAGTTATGGCTACACCTTC
CASSARDSYGYTF
>TRBJ1-4|TRBV29-1|12|-|-
TGCAGCGTGGACGGACTTAATGAAAAACTGTTTTTT
CSVDGLNEKLFF
>TRBJ1-5|TRBV2|14|-|TRBD1
TGTGCCAGCAGTGAGGACAGGGCCGATCAGCCCCAGCATTTT
CASSEDRADQPQHF
>TRBJ2-7|TRBV4-2|15|few|-
TGTGCCAGCAGCCAAGATCTGGCTAGGGCCTACGAGCAGTACTTC
CASSQDLARAYEQYF
>TRBJ1-3|TRBV7-8|16|-|-
TGTGCCAGCAGCTTAGCAACGACACTCTCTGGAAACACCATATATTTT
CASSLATTLSGNTIYF
>TRBJ1-6|TRBV5-1|13|few|-
TGCGCCAGCGGCCGGGCGGATAATTCACCCCTCCACTTT
CASGRADNSPLHF
>TRBJ1-2|TRBV5-1|18|-|-
TGTGCCAGCAGCTGGTCCGGGGACCGAAATCTTCGAAACTATGGCTACACCTTC
CASSWSGDRNLRNYGYTF
>TRBJ1-1|TRBV7-9|14|many|TRBD1
TGTGCCAGCAGCTCCTACAGGGGAAACACTGAAGCTTTCTTT
CASSSYRGNTEAFF
>TRBJ1-1|TRBV29-1|14|-|TRBD1
TGCAGCGCAGCCGGGACAGGGGGTAGGACTGAAGCTTTCTTT
CSAAGTGGRTEAFF
>TRBJ1-2|TRBV7-2|16|-|TRBD1
TGTGCCAGCAGCTTCCCGGGACAGGGATTAATGGGTGGCTACACCTTC
CASSFPGQGLMGGYTF
>TRBJ1-5|TRBV10-3|17|many|-
TGTGCCATCAGTGAGTCTTATGATACAGGAGATAATCAGCCCCAGCATTTT
CAISESYDTGDNQPQHF
>TRBJ2-5|TRBV29-1|12|-|-
TGCAGCGTTGTGACGCCAAGAGAGACCCAGTACTTC
CSVVTPRETQYF
>TRBJ1-5|TRBV2|15|-|-
TGTGCCAGCAGTGTATCAGGAGGGAGCAATCAGCCCCAGCATTTT
CASSVSGGSNQPQHF
>TRBJ2-7|TRBV10-2|11|many|-
TGCGCCAGCAGAGACCTAGCGGAGCAGTACTTC
CASRDLAEQYF
>TRBJ1-6|TRBV6-2/TRBV6-3|13|few|-
TGTGCCAGCAGTTACTCAGGGACTACACCCCTCCACTTT
CASSYSGTTPLHF
>TRBJ2-5|TRBV20-1|14|-|-
TGCAGTGCTAGGGGTGTTACTGCTACGGAGACCCAGTACTTC
CSARGVTATETQYF
>TRBJ2-1|TRBV7-9|12|-|-
TGTGCCAGCAGCTTGTTGCCCAATGAGCAGTTCTTC
CASSLLPNEQFF
>TRBJ2-5|TRBV7-9|13|many|-
TGTGCCAGCAGCTTGTACGCGGGAGAGACCCAGTACTTC
CASSLYAGETQYF
>TRBJ2-7|TRBV20-1|14|few|-
TGCAGTGCTAGTACGGACAGAGTTACTTACGAGCAGTACTTC
CSASTDRVTYEQYF
>TRBJ1-5|TRBV10-3|16|-|-
TGTGCCAGCAGTGAATCCGACGGGGGAAGCAATCAGCCCCAGCATTTT
CASSESDGGSNQPQHF
>TRBJ1-1|TRBV19|14|-|-
TGTGCCAGTAGTGGGAGCAGGGGGAACACTGAAGCTTTCTTT
CASSGSRGNTEAFF
>TRBJ1-2|TRBV11-1|12|-|-
TGTGCTAGTCGGACGCTCGAGGGTGGCTACACCTTC
CASRTLEGGYTF
>TRBJ2-7|TRBV7-9|15|-|-
TGCGCCAGCAGCGGGCCATACGGGAGCTCCTACGAGCAGTACTTC
CASSGPYGSSYEQYF
>TRBJ1-5|TRBV7-9|15|-|-
TGTGCCAGCAGCTCAGGTGCAGGGCTCAATCAGCCCCAGCATTTT
CASSSGAGLNQPQHF
>TRBJ1-2|TRBV29-1|12|once|TRBD1
TGCAGCGTCCGACAGGGGGGGAGAGGCTACACCTTC
CSVRQGGRGYTF
>TRBJ2-6|TRBV20-1|15|-|-
TGCAGTGCTAGAGAGGAAACTAGCGGGGCCAACGTCCTGACTTTC
CSAREETSGANVLTF
>TRBJ2-2|TRBV7-6|14|-|-
TGTGCCAGCAGCTTAGCGCTAAGAGGACAGGAGCTGTTTTTT
CASSLALRGQELFF
>TRBJ1-2|TRBV29-1|13|many|-
TGCAGCCCCTGGTCAATGAGGGGTGGTGGCTACACCTTC
CSPWSMRGGGYTF
>TRBJ1-1|TRBV7-2|14|few|TRBD1
TGTGCCAGCAGCTTCCATAGGACAGGGACTGAAGCTTTCTTT
CASSFHRTGTEAFF
>TRBJ2-2|TRBV25-1|11|-|-
TGTGCCAGCAGTGAATTCGGGGGGCTGTTTTTT
CASSEFGGLFF